There are a few counts of the clone carrying this T cell receptor (beta chain). Its antigen is unidentified. The source of the sample is a study of shared clonotypes between healthy human individuals. Regarding the study as a whole: Between a few donors, naive CD4 clonotypes were shared at a level of about 5.3%. Deeper or shallower sequencing was expected to change how clonotypes are shared among donors.

Assay: immunoSEQ multiplex PCR; the TCRdb copy retains only in-frame clones and omits some. The table includes fewer than 400,000 clones, around two thirds detected once. The V gene lost 4 bases and the J gene lost 12 bases, with 13 bases spanning the gap. The CDR3 is 12 amino acids. CDR1 and CDR2 from the germline V gene are MNHNS and SASEGT. The sequencing sample was made of memory CD4+ T cells sorted from blood. Subset denoted: CD45RA-negative fraction. The sequence was collected from a man between 25 and 39 years old in good health. The V and J genes are TRBV6-1 and TRBJ2-1; possible D gene TRBD1, 6 bases. Written as DNA, the CDR3 is TGTGCCAGCAGTGCGAGGGGGAATCGGCAGTTCTTC. It yields the protein CASSARGNRQFF.